Presented here are 13 T cell receptor beta chains from one specimen sequenced in a study of beta chain features in type 1 diabetes. Of the isolated RNA, all was reverse transcribed, and so the sequenced material was expressed TCRB transcripts. Repertoires were generated with immunoSEQ multiplex PCR, while TCRdb's copy carries only in-frame clones and drops some. The sample carries 350,000 or so clones, around 20% recorded once. The specimen was naive CD4+ T cells from blood. These receptors all come from a woman between 18 and 29 years old in good health.

The CDR3 reads CAWSLIWSEAFF. CDR3 nucleotides: TGTGCCTGGAGTCTAATCTGGAGTGAAGCTTTCTTT. The chain carries TRBV30 and TRBJ1-1; D is unresolved. V was trimmed by 2 bases and J by 7 bases, leaving 11 bases between them. The CDR3 is made up of 12 amino acids. The germline CDR1 and CDR2 sequences are GTSNPN and SVGIG (reference sequence).

Regarding this clone: This specimen includes other DNA sequences encoding the same CDR3. The chain joins TRBV5-1 to TRBJ2-7, with 7 nucleotides matching TRBD1. The ends lost 4 bases at V and 0 bases at J; junction bases unmatched: 4. From germline, CDR1 is SGHRS and CDR2 YFSETQ. This CDR3 is 14 amino acids long. The CDR3 DNA reads TGCGCCAGCAGCCTGGACAGGAGCTCCTACGAGCAGTACTTC. Amino acids: CASSLDRSSYEQYF.

This clone was detected a few times. V and J are TRBV20-1 and TRBJ1-2; D gene uncertain. Trimming pared 6 bases from V and 2 bases from J, leaving 4 bases between. CDR1 is DFQATT, CDR2 SNEGSKA, per germline (reference sequence). This CDR3 has 10 amino acids. CDR3 coding DNA: TGCAGTGCCCAAAACTATGGCTACACCTTC. This translates into CSAQNYGYTF.

The genes are TRBV29-1 and TRBJ2-1, with 15 bases aligning to TRBD2. Germline CDR1 reads SQVTM; CDR2 reads ANQGSEA. The CDR3 totals 17 residues. The V segment lost 5 bases and the J segment 4 bases; nucleotides outside the gene matches: 9. The CDR3 reads CSVPRGLAGGPYNEQFF. CDR3 in DNA: TGCAGCGTTCCCCGAGGACTAGCGGGAGGGCCGTACAATGAGCAGTTCTTC.

The chain carries TRBV6-5 and TRBJ1-1, with 11 bases aligning to TRBD1. CDR3 length: 15 amino acids. Trimming took 0 bases from V and 3 from J; bases not matched to a gene: 0. Germline V gene data show CDR1 as MNHEY and CDR2 as SVGAGI. The CDR3, as DNA: TGTGCCAGCAGTTACTCGGGACAGGGGGACACTGAAGCTTTCTTT. The encoded protein is CASSYSGQGDTEAFF.

There are a few counts of this clone. The rearrangement uses TRBV30 and TRBJ2-3; D might be TRBD2 (6 bases). Looked up from germline, CDR1 is GTSNPN and CDR2 is SVGIG (reference sequence). This CDR3 contains 16 residues. Trimming took off 2 bases at V and 4 bases at J, with 19 bases between the two ends. The CDR3 bases are TGTGCCTGGAGTCCCCCCGGAGGCGGGGAGCCAGATACGCAGTATTTT. Translated, it gives CAWSPPGGGEPDTQYF.

This chain connects TRBV29-1 to TRBJ1-3; D may be TRBD1 (6 bases). CDR1 and CDR2 (germline): SQVTM, ANQGSEA. CDR3 length: 13 amino acids. Deletions cut 5 bases from V and 0 bases from J, with 8 bases between. CDR3: CSVMTGSGNTIYF. In DNA, the CDR3 is TGCAGCGTTATGACAGGCTCTGGAAACACCATATATTTT.

This rearrangement joins TRBV11-3 to TRBJ2-1; possibly TRBD2 for D (7 bases). The CDR3 spans 14 residues. Trimming removed 10 bases at V and 7 bases at J, with 20 bases between. Germline loops: CDR1 SGHNT, CDR2 YENEEA. The DNA of the CDR3 is TGTGCCATCTCGAAGGGGGAGGGTTGGAATGAGCAGTTCTTC. This translates into CAISKGEGWNEQFF.

The chain carries TRBV5-6 and TRBJ2-5; maybe TRBD2 (6 bases). The length of the CDR3 is 15 residues. CDR1 is SGHDT and CDR2 is YYEEEE in the germline V gene. V was cut by 0 bases and J by 5 bases, with 14 bases left in between. The CDR3 loop is CASSLDGVGRETQYF. The CDR3 region has the DNA TGTGCCAGCAGCTTGGATGGGGTTGGGAGGGAGACCCAGTACTTC.

V and J are TRBV5-1 and TRBJ2-1; 9 nucleotides agree with TRBD1. The ends lost 0 bases at V and 2 bases at J; junction bases unmatched: 0. Germline CDR1 and CDR2: SGHRS and YFSETQ. This CDR3 is built from 15 residues. CDR3 bases: TGCGCCAGCAGCTTGGGGGACAGGGCCTACAATGAGCAGTTCTTC. Protein sequence: CASSLGDRAYNEQFF.

This chain uses TRBV4-2 with TRBJ2-3; tentatively, D is TRBD2 (6 bases). This CDR3 spans 13 amino acids. CDR1 is LGHNA and CDR2 is YNFKEQ in the germline V gene. The V and J ends lost 4 bases and 7 bases respectively, with 12 bases between them. CDR3 amino acids: CASSPTLANTQYF. The DNA for the CDR3 is TGTGCCAGCAGCCCCACCCTAGCGAATACGCAGTATTTT.

This clone was counted a few times. The chain carries TRBV18 and TRBJ2-2; TRBD2 might be the D (6 bases). CDR1 and CDR2 (germline): KGHSH, LQKENI. V shed 2 bases and J shed 7 bases, with 17 bases lying between them. This CDR3 is 16 amino acids long. Written as DNA, the CDR3 is TGTGCCAGCTCACCATCGCTAGCCGGAGGGAGCGGGGAGCTGTTTTTT. Its translation is CASSPSLAGGSGELFF.

The chain couples TRBV30 to TRBJ1-1; 8 bases fit TRBD1. The CDR3 totals 14 residues. CDR1 is GTSNPN, CDR2 SVGIG, per germline (reference sequence). V dropped 2 bases and J dropped 10; count of bases not matched to a gene: 12. The CDR3 region has the DNA TGTGCCTGGAGTCCAATATCCTTTACAGGGGGAGCTTTCTTT. This encodes CAWSPISFTGGAFF.